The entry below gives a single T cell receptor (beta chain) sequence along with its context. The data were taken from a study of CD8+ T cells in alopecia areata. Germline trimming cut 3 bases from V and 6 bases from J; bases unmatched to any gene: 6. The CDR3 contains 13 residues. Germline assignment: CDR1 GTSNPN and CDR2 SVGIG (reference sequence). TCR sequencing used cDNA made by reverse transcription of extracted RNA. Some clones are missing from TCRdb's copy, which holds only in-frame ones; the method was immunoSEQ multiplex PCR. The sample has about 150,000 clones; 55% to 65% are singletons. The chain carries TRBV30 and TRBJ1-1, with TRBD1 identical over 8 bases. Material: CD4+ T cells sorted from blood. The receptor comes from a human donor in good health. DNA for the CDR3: TGTGCCTGGAGATCCCAGGGGGCGGCTGAAGCTTTCTTT. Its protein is CAWRSQGAAEAFF.